This paragraph reports one T cell receptor (beta chain). Methods used by the authors: Amplifying reference gene primers gave estimates of nucleated cell counts. Produced via immunoSEQ multiplex PCR; TCRdb's table is partial and in-frame only. Clone size and V and J calls were adopted from that table, with D and trimming inferred from the DNA. The data show about 120,000 clones, with roughly 90% seen just once and roughly 8% held by the top ten. The data were taken from a study of blood T cell repertoires in COVID-19. About the research overall: The study drew acute and convalescent COVID-19 samples from the United States, Italy and Spain. T cells, B-cell-depleted T cells, or PBMCs supplied cDNA or gDNA.

The CDR3 runs to 15 residues. Trimming at V came to 7 bases and at J to 0 bases, leaving 8 bases not matched to a gene. Germline lookup yields CDR1 WSHSY and CDR2 SAAADI. This receptor was taken from a human donor in a cohort sampled during active COVID-19. The sample consisted of peripheral blood. The chain employs TRBV10-2 and TRBJ1-2; 7 bases fit TRBD1. The CDR3 loop reads CASTPQGRPNYGYTF. In DNA, the CDR3 is TGCGCCAGCACTCCACAGGGGCGACCTAACTATGGCTACACCTTC.